Following are 16 T cell receptor beta chains from one sample sequenced in a study of shared clonotypes between healthy human individuals. The table came from immunoSEQ multiplex PCR; TCRdb's copy has only in-frame clones and leaves some out. The table includes approximately 2,000,000 clones, roughly 92% detected once. Sequencing was carried out using naive CD4+ T cells from PBMCs. The subset: CD45RA+ positively selected. The receptors were gathered from a man between 18 and 29 years old in good health. Some clones in this sample may be carry-over from other donors' samples.

The chain links TRBV2 to TRBJ2-3; D remains unclear. The length of the CDR3 is 13 residues. Germline CDR1 and CDR2: SNHLY and FYNNEI. The CDR3 region is CAGTMDGTDTQYF. As DNA, the CDR3 is TGTGCAGGAACTATGGACGGCACAGATACGCAGTATTTT.

The gene calls are TRBV27 and TRBJ2-1; weak D call: TRBD2 (5 bases). V shed 3 bases and J shed 0 bases, with 18 bases lying between them. The CDR3 is made up of 18 amino acids. From germline, CDR1 is MNHEY and CDR2 SMNVEV (reference sequence). The CDR3 sequence is CASSLRPPSPSSYNEQFF. As DNA, the CDR3 is TGTGCCAGCAGTTTGAGACCCCCTAGCCCCAGCTCCTACAATGAGCAGTTCTTC.

V usage is TRBV11-3 and J usage is TRBJ2-5; 7 bases line up with TRBD1. This CDR3 has 13 amino acids. V trimming: 4 bases; J trimming: 3 bases; junction bases outside the gene matches: 2. The V gene's germline CDR1 is SGHNT and CDR2 YENEEA. The CDR3 loop reads CASSSDREETQYF. CDR3 nucleotide sequence: TGTGCCAGCAGCTCCGACAGGGAAGAGACCCAGTACTTC.

This clone was counted once. Different DNA sequences within this sample yield the same CDR3. The V and J genes are TRBV28 and TRBJ1-2; D remains unclear. From germline, CDR1 is MDHEN and CDR2 SYDVKM. The V end lost 3 bases, the J end lost 4 bases, and 6 bases lay between the germline ends. CDR3 length equals 12 residues. The chain's CDR3 is CASSFGSYGYTF. CDR3 in DNA: TGTGCCAGCAGTTTCGGGAGCTATGGCTACACCTTC.

This clone was found once. One end of the junction varies from germline; a read error may be responsible. The J gene is TRBJ1-2, the V gene TRBV7-8; D call uncertain. CDR1 and CDR2 (germline): SGHVS, FQNEAQ. CDR3 length: 16 amino acids. The CDR3 reads CASSLGVWEANYGCTF. In DNA, the CDR3 is TGTGCCAGCAGCTTAGGAGTGTGGGAGGCAAACTATGGCTGCACCTTC.

J is TRBJ2-7 and V is TRBV19; a weak D match, TRBD2 (5 bases). Trimming shortened V by 5 bases and J by 5 bases, and 10 bases separated the two germline ends. The CDR3 runs 12 residues. The germline CDR1 and CDR2 sequences are LNHDA and SQIVND (reference sequence). The CDR3 reads CASSYAGNEQYF. CDR3 sequence (DNA): TGTGCCAGTAGTTACGCGGGTAACGAGCAGTACTTC. The variable domain in full, completed from reference TRBV19 and TRBJ2-7, reads DGGITQSPKYLFRKEGQNVTLSCEQNLNHDAMYWYRQDPGQGLRLIYYSQIVNDFQKGDIAEGYSVSREKKESFPLTVTSAQKNPTAFYLCASSYAGNEQYFGPGTRLTVT.

This chain joins TRBV6-5 and TRBJ2-1, with D maybe TRBD2 (6 bases). V lost 5 bases and J lost 7, with 15 bases in between. The CDR3 has 14 residues. Germline V CDR1 and CDR2: MNHEY, SVGAGI. The CDR3 DNA is TGTGCCAGCAGTGTGGGACTGATTACAAATGAGCAGTTCTTC. It is translated as CASSVGLITNEQFF.

This clone was observed a single time. The chain has TRBV7-3 and TRBJ2-7; 8 bases are a match to TRBD1. Germline V gene sequence: CDR1 SGHTA, CDR2 FQGTGA. V lost 4 bases to trimming and J lost 7 bases; unmatched junction nucleotides: 12. CDR3 length: 15 residues. Here the CDR3 DNA reads TGTGCCAGCAGCTACCCTGGCAGGGGGCCTTGGGAGCAGTACTTC. It specifies CASSYPGRGPWEQYF.

The J gene is TRBJ1-1, the V gene TRBV5-5, with 9 bases that match TRBD1. The CDR3 contains 15 residues. V trimming: 6 bases; J trimming: 0 bases; junction bases outside the gene matches: 6. CDR1 and CDR2 from the germline V gene are SGHKS and YYEKEE (reference sequence). CDR3 sequence (DNA): TGTGCCAGCACCATCGGGACAGGGATGAACACTGAAGCTTTCTTT. Translated: CASTIGTGMNTEAFF. Full variable domain (outside the CDR3, taken from reference TRBV5-5 and TRBJ1-1): DAGVTQSPTHLIKTRGQQVTLRCSPISGHKSVSWYQQVLGQGPQFIFQYYEKEERGRGNFPDRFSARQFPNYSSELNVNALLLGDSALYLCASTIGTGMNTEAFFGQGTRLTVV.

The V and J genes are TRBV5-1 and TRBJ2-7; the match to TRBD2 covers 8 bases. V dropped 4 bases and J dropped 1; count of bases not matched to a gene: 13. CDR1 SGHRS and CDR2 YFSETQ come from the germline V gene. The CDR3 length is 17 residues. The chain's CDR3 is CASSRGWLAGQSYEQYF. The CDR3 nucleotides read TGCGCCAGCAGCCGAGGGTGGCTAGCGGGTCAGTCCTACGAGCAGTACTTC.

In regard to this clone: This sample also contains other DNA sequences that code for the same CDR3. This chain uses TRBV14 with TRBJ1-1; TRBD1 matches at 9 bases. Germline-derived CDR1 and CDR2 are SGHDN and FVKESK. Unmatched junction bases numbered 3, after V lost 4 bases and J lost 6 bases. The CDR3 has 13 amino acids. The CDR3 loop reads CASSPTGGPEAFF. In nucleotides, the CDR3 is TGTGCCAGCAGCCCGACAGGGGGGCCTGAAGCTTTCTTT.

This clone was counted once. The rearrangement uses TRBV28 and TRBJ2-3, with a possible D match to TRBD2 (7 bases). Germline V gives CDR1 MDHEN, CDR2 SYDVKM. V dropped 6 bases and J dropped 0 bases, with 19 bases sitting between them. The CDR3 length is 17 residues. The CDR3 DNA reads TGTGCCAGCAGCCCCGCGGGGGCAGCGCTTAGCACAGATACGCAGTATTTT. Its translation: CASSPAGAALSTDTQYF.

A word on this clone: This specimen includes other DNA sequences encoding the same CDR3. The CDR3 DNA is TGTGCCAGCAGTCTTGGGGGGAGGGGCTACACCTTC. Encoded protein: CASSLGGRGYTF. This rearrangement joins TRBV28 to TRBJ1-2; TRBD1 is a possible D gene (5 bases). V lost 5 bases, J lost 8 bases, and 12 bases lay in between. This CDR3 spans 12 amino acids. Germline CDR1 reads MDHEN; CDR2 reads SYDVKM.

J is TRBJ1-2 and V is TRBV7-9, with D maybe TRBD1 (5 bases). This CDR3 region has 13 residues. Germline V gene lookup returns CDR1 SEHNR and CDR2 FQNEAQ (reference sequence). V dropped 1 base and J dropped 8 bases, with 11 bases sitting between them. The CDR3 coding sequence is TGTGCCAGCAGCTTAGGGGGACCCGTCGGCTACACCTTC. Amino acids: CASSLGGPVGYTF.

This clone occurred a few times. The chain is built from TRBV27 and TRBJ1-1; no reliable D call. Per the germline V gene, CDR1 is MNHEY and CDR2 is SMNVEV (reference sequence). V shed 8 bases and J shed 3 bases, with 10 bases lying between them. CDR3 size: 12 residues. The CDR3 DNA follows: TGTGCCAGCGGAGGGAGGGACACTGAAGCTTTCTTT. It yields the protein CASGGRDTEAFF.

The gene calls are TRBV7-6 and TRBJ2-7, with TRBD2 matching over 9 bases. CDR3 length: 16 residues. Germline assignment: CDR1 SGHVS and CDR2 FNYEAQ. After removal of 4 bases from V and 6 bases from J, the junction contained 13 bases not matched to a gene. CDR3 residues: CASSSNSGSVFSEQYF. As DNA, the CDR3 is TGTGCCAGCAGCTCAAATAGCGGGAGCGTTTTTTCCGAGCAGTACTTC.